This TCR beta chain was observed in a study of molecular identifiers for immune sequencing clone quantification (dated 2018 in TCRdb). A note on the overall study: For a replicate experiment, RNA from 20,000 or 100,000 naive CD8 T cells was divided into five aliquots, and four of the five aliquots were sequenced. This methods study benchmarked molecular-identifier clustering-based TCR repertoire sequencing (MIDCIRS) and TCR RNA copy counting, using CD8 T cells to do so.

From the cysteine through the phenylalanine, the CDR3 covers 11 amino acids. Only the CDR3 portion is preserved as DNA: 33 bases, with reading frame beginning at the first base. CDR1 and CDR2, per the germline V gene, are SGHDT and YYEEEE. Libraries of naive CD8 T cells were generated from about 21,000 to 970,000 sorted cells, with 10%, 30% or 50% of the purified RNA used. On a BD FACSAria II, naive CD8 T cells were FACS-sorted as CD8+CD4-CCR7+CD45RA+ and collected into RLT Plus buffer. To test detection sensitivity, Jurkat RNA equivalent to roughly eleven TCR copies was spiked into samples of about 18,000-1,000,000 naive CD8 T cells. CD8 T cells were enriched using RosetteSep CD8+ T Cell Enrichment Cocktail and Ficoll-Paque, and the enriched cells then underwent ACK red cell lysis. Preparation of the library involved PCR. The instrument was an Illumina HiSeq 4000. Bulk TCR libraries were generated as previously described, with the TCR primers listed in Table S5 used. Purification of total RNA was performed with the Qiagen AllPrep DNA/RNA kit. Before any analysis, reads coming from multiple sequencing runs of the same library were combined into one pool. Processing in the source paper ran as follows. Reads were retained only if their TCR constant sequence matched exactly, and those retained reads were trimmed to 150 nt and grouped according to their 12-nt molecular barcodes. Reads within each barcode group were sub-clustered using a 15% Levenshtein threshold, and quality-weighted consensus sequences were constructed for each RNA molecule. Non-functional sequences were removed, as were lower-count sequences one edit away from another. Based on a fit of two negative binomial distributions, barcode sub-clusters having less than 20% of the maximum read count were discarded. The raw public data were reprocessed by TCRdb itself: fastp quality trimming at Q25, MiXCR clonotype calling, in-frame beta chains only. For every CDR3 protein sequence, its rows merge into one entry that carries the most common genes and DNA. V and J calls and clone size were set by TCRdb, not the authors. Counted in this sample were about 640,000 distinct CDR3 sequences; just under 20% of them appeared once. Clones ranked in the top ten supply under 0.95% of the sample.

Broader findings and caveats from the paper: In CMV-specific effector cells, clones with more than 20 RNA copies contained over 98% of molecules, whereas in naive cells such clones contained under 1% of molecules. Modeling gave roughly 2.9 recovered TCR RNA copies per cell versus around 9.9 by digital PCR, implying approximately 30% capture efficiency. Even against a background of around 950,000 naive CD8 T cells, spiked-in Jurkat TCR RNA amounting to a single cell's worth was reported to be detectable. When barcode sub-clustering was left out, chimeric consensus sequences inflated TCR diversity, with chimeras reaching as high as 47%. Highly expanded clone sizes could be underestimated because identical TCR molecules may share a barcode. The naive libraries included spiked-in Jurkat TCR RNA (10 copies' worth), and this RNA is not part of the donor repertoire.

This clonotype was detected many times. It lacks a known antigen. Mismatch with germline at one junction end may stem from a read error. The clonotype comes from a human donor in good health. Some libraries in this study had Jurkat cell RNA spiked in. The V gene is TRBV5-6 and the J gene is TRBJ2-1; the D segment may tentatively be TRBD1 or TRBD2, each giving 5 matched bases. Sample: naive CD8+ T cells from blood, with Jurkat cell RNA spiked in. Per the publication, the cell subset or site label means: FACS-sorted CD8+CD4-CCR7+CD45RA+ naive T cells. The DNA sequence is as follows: TGTGCCAGCAGCTTGGGGGACCGCCGGTCCTTC. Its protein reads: CASSLGDRRSF.